There are many counts of the clone carrying this TCR beta chain. Libraries of TCR beta came from iRepertoire HTBI primers plus Arm-PCR of CDR3 regions. One entry per CDR3 protein, called by TCRdb with MiXCR from the multiplex PCR reads. Altogether 350,000 to 550,000 distinct CDR3 sequences are present, 16% being singletons, with the ten largest covering around a quarter. As for time point: newly diagnosed GD, antithyroid drugs for less than 3 months. RNA extracted from PBMCs served as the sequencing template. The germline CDR1 and CDR2 sequences are MDHEN and SYDVKM. Trimming took 7 bases from V and 0 from J, leaving 12 bases between them. This CDR3 has 14 residues. The record originates from a study of regulatory T cells in long-lasting Graves disease. This sample also appeared in a second study, on T cells in Graves' hyperthyroidism and ophthalmopathy.

Specimen: peripheral blood mononuclear cells (PBMCs), collected at new diagnosis, from a patient treated with antithyroid drugs. This receptor was taken from a woman aged 18 to 35 with Graves disease. V is TRBV28 and J is TRBJ1-2; D is possibly TRBD1 (5 bases). The CDR3 spells CASNSGTANYGYTF. The CDR3 nucleotides are TGTGCCAGCAATAGCGGGACGGCTAACTATGGCTACACCTTC.